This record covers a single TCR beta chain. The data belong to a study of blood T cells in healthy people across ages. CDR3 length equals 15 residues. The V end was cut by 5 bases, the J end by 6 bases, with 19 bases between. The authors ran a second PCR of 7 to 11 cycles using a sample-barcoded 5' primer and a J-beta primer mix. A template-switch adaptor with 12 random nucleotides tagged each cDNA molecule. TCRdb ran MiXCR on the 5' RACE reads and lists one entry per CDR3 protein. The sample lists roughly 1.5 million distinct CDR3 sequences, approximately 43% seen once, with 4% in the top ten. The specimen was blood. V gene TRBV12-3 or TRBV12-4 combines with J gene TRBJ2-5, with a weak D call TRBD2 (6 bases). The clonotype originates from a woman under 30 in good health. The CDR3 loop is CASSPPGSSWKTQYF. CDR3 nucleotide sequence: TGTGCCAGCAGTCCCCCCGGGAGTTCATGGAAGACCCAGTACTTC.